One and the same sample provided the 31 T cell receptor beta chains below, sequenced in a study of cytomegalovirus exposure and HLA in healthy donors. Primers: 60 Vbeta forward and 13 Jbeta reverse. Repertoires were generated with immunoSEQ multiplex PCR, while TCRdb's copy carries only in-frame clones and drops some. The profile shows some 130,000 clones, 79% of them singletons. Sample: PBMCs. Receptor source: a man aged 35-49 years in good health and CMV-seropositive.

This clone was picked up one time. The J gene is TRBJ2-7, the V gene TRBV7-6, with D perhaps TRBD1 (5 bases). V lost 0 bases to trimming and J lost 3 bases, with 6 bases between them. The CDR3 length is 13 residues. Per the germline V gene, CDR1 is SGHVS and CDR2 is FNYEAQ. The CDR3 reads CASSLATGYEQYF. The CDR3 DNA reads TGTGCCAGCAGCTTAGCTACAGGCTACGAGCAGTACTTC.

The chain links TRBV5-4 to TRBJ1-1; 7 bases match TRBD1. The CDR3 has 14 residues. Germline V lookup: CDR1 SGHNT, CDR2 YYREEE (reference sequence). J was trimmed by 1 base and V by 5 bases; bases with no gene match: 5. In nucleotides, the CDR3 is TGTGCCAGCAGAAAGGACAGGCGGAACACTGAAGCTTTCTTT. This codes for CASRKDRRNTEAFF.

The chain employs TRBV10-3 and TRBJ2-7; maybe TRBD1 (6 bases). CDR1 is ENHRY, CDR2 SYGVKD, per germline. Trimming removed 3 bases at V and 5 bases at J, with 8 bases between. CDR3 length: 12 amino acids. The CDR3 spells CAISDRGHEQYF. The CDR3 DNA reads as TGTGCCATCAGTGACAGGGGCCACGAGCAGTACTTC.

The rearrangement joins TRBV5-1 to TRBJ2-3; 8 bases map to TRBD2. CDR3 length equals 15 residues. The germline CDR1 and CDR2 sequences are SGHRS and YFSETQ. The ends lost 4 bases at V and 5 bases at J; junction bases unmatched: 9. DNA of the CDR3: TGCGCCAGCAGCCCAAGAGCGGGAGTTGGAGATACGCAGTATTTT. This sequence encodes CASSPRAGVGDTQYF.

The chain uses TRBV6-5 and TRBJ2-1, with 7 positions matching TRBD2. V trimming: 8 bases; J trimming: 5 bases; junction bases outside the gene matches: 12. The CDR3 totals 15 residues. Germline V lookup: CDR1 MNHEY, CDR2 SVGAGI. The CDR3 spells CASQSWTRAHNEQFF. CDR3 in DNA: TGTGCCAGCCAAAGCTGGACTAGGGCCCACAATGAGCAGTTCTTC.

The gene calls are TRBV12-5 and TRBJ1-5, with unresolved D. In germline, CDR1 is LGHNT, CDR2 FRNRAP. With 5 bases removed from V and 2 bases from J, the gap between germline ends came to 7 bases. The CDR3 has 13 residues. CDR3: CASGERGNQPQHF. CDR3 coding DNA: TGTGCTAGTGGTGAACGGGGCAATCAGCCCCAGCATTTT.

CDR3 sequence: CSVEEEGNQPQHF. The CDR3 DNA reads TGCAGCGTTGAAGAGGAGGGCAATCAGCCCCAGCATTTT. This sequence joins TRBV29-1 and TRBJ1-5, with D unresolved. CDR1 is SQVTM and CDR2 is ANQGSEA in the germline V gene. V gave up 0 bases and J gave up 2 bases, with 5 bases separating them. This CDR3 has 13 residues.

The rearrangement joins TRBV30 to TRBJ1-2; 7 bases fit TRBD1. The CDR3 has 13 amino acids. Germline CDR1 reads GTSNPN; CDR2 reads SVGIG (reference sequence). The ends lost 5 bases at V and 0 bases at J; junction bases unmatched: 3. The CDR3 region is CAWGDRANYGYTF. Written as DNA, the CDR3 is TGTGCCTGGGGCGACAGGGCTAACTATGGCTACACCTTC.

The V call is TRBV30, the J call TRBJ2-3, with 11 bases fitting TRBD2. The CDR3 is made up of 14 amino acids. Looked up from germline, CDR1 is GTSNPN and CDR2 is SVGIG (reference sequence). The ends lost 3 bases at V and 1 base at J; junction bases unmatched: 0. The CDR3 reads CAWRGLAGTDTQYF. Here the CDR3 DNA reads TGTGCCTGGAGGGGACTAGCGGGCACAGATACGCAGTATTTT. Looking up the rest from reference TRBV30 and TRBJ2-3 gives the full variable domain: SQTIHQWPATLVQPVGSPLSLECTVEGTSNPNLYWYRQAAGRGLQLLFYSVGIGQISSEVPQNLSASRPQDRQFILSSKKLLLSDSGFYLCAWRGLAGTDTQYFGPGTRLTVL.

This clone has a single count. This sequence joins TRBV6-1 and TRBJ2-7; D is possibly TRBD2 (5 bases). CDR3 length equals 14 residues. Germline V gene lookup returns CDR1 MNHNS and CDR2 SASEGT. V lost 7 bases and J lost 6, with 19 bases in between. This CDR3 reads CASIPSGITGEQYF. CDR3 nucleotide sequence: TGTGCCAGCATCCCAAGCGGTATAACGGGCGAGCAGTACTTC.

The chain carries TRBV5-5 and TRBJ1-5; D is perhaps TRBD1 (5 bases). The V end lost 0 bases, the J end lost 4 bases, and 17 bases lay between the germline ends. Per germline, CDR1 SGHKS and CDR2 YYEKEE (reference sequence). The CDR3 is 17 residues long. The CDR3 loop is CASSLADGGSWNQPQHF. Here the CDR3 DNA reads TGTGCCAGCAGCTTGGCCGACGGGGGTTCTTGGAATCAGCCCCAGCATTTT.

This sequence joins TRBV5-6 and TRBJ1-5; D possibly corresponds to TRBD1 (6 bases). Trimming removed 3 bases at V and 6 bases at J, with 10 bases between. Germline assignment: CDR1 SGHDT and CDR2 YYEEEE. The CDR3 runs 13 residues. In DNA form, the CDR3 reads TGTGCCAGCAGCTCTTTACAGGGTCAGCCCCAGCATTTT. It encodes CASSSLQGQPQHF. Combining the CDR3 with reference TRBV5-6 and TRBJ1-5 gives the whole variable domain DAGVTQSPTHLIKTRGQQVTLRCSPKSGHDTVSWYQQALGQGPQFIFQYYEEEERQRGNFPDRFSGHQFPNYSSELNVNALLLGDSALYLCASSSLQGQPQHFGDGTRLSIL.

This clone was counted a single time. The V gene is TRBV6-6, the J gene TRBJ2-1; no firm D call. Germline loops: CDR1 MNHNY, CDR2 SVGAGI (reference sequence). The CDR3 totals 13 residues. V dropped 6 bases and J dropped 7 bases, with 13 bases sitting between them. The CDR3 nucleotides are TGTGCCAGCAGCCCTACAGACCCTAATGAGCAGTTCTTC. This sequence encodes CASSPTDPNEQFF.

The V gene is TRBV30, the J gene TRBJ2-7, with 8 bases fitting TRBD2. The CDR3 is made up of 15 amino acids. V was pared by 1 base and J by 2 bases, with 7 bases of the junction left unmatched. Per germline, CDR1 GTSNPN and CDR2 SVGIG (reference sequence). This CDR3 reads CAWSATSGATYEQYF. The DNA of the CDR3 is TGTGCCTGGAGTGCCACTAGCGGTGCTACCTACGAGCAGTACTTC.

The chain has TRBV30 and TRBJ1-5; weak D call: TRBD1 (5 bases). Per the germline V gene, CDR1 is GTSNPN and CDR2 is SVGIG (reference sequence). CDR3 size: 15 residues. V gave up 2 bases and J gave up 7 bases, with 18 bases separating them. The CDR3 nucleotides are TGTGCCTGGAGTAAAGGGGTCGGTCCCGGCCAGCCCCAGCATTTT. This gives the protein CAWSKGVGPGQPQHF.

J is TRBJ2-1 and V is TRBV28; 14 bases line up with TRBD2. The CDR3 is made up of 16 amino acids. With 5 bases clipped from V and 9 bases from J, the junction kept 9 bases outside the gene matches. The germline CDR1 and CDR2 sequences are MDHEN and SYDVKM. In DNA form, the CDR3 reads TGTGCCAGCAGTATGCACGGACTAGCGGGAGGAGGTGAGCAGTTCTTC. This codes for CASSMHGLAGGGEQFF. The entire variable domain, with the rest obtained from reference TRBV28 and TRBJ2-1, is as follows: DVKVTQSSRYLVKRTGEKVFLECVQDMDHENMFWYRQDPGLGLRLIYFSYDVKMKEKGDIPEGYSVSREKKERFSLILESASTNQTSMYLCASSMHGLAGGGEQFFGPGTRLTVL.

The CDR3 nucleotides are TGTGCCAGTAGTAAAGGACAGGGGTTCAATGAGCAGTTCTTC. It specifies CASSKGQGFNEQFF. The gene calls are TRBV19 and TRBJ2-1, with 9 bases identical to TRBD1. The V gene end was trimmed by 4 bases and the J gene end by 6 bases; junction bases not matched to a gene: 4. Germline V gene lookup returns CDR1 LNHDA and CDR2 SQIVND (reference sequence). This CDR3 comprises 14 residues.

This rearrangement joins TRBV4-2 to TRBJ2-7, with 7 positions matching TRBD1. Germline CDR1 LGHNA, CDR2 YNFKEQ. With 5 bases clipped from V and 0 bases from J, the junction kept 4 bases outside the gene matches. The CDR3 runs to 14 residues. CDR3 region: CASSARTGSYEQYF. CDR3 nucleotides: TGTGCCAGCAGCGCCCGGACAGGCTCCTACGAGCAGTACTTC.

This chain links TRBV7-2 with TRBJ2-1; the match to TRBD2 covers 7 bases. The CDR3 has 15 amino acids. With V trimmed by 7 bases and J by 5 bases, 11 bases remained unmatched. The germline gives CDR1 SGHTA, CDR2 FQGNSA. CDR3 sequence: CASIPGLGRDNEQFF. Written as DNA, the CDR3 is TGTGCCAGCATCCCCGGACTAGGTCGGGACAATGAGCAGTTCTTC.

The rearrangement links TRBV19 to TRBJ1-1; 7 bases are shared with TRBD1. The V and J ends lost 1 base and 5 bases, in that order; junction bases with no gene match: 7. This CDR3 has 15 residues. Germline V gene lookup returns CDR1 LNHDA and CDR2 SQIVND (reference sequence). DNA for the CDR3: TGTGCCAGTAGTATAGGGCACAGGGGTAGGACTGAAGCTTTCTTT. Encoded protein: CASSIGHRGRTEAFF.

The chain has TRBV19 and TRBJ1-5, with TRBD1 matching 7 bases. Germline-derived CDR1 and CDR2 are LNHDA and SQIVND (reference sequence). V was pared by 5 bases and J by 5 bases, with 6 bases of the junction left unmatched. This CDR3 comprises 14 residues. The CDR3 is CASSFAGGDQPQHF. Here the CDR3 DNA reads TGTGCCAGTAGTTTTGCAGGGGGAGATCAGCCCCAGCATTTT.

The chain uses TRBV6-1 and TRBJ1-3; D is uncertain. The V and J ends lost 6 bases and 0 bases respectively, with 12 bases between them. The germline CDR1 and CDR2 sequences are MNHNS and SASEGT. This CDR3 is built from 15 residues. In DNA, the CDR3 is TGTGCCAGCAGGCCCATTAGAAGCTCTGGAAACACCATATATTTT. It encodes CASRPIRSSGNTIYF.

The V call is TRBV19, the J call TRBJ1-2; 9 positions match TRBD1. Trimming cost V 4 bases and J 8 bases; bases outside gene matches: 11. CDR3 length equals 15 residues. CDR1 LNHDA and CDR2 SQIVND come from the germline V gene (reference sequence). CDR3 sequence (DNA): TGTGCCAGTAGTAGCACTGTCACAGGGGGCGGGGGCTACACCTTC. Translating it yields CASSSTVTGGGGYTF.

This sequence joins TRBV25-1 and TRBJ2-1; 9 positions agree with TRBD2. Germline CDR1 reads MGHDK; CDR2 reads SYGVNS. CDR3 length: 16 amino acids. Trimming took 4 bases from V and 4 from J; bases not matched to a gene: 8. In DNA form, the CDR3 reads TGTGCCAGCAGTGGAGAAAGCGGGAGGTCATACAATGAGCAGTTCTTC. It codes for CASSGESGRSYNEQFF.

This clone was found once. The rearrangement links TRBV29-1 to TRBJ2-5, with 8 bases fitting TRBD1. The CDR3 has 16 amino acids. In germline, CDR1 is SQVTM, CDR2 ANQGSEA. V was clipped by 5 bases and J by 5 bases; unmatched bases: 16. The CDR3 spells CSVSVVPGTGGETQYF. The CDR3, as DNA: TGCAGCGTTTCCGTAGTTCCCGGGACAGGAGGGGAGACCCAGTACTTC.

The CDR3 DNA is TGTGCCAGCAGCCAAAAGAACACCGGGGAGCTGTTTTTT. The encoded protein is CASSQKNTGELFF. The rearrangement joins TRBV11-3 to TRBJ2-2; D is undetermined. The V gene lost 5 bases and the J gene lost 1 base, with 5 bases spanning the gap. CDR1 is SGHNT and CDR2 is YENEEA in the germline V gene. This CDR3 is built from 13 residues.

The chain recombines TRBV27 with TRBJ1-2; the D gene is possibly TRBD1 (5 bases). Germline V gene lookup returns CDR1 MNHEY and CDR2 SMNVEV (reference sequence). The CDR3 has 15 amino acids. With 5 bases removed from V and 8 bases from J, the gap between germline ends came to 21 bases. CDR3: CASSVTGGGIGGYTF. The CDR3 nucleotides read TGTGCCAGCAGTGTAACTGGTGGGGGGATCGGAGGCTACACCTTC.

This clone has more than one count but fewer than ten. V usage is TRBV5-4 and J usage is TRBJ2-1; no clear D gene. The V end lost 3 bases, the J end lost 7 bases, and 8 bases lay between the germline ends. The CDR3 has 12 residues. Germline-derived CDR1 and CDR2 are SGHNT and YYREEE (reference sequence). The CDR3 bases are TGTGCCAGCAGCTCCCTAGGTAATGAGCAGTTCTTC. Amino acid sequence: CASSSLGNEQFF. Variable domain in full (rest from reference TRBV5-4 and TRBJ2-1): ETGVTQSPTHLIKTRGQQVTLRCSSQSGHNTVSWYQQALGQGPQFIFQYYREEENGRGNFPPRFSGLQFPNYSSELNVNALELDDSALYLCASSSLGNEQFFGPGTRLTVL.

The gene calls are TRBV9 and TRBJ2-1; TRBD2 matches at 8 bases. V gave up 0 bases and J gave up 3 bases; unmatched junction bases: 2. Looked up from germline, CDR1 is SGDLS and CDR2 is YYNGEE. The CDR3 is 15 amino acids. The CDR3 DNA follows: TGTGCCAGCAGCGTAGAACTAGCGGACTACAATGAGCAGTTCTTC. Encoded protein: CASSVELADYNEQFF. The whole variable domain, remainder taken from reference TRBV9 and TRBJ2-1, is DSGVTQTPKHLITATGQRVTLRCSPRSGDLSVYWYQQSLDQGLQFLIQYYNGEERAKGNILERFSAQQFPDLHSELNLSSLELGDSALYFCASSVELADYNEQFFGPGTRLTVL.

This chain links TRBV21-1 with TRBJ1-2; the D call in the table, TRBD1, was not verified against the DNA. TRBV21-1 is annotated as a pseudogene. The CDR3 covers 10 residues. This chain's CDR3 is CASSSGSWIF. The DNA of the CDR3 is TGTGCCAGCAGCTCAGGGTCATGGATCTTC.

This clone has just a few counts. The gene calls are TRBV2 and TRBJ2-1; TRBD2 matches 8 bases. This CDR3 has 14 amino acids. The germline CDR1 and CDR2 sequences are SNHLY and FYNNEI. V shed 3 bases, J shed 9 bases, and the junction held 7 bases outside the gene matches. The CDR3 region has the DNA TGTGCCAGCAGTGAGCTAGCGGGCGCGGCTGAGCAGTTCTTC. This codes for CASSELAGAAEQFF. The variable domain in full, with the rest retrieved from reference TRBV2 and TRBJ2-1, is EPEVTQTPSHQVTQMGQEVILRCVPISNHLYFYWYRQILGQKVEFLVSFYNNEISEKSEIFDDQFSVERPDGSNFTLKIRSTKLEDSAMYFCASSELAGAAEQFFGPGTRLTVL.